Each of the 21 T cell receptor beta chains below was sequenced from the same sample in a study of regulatory T cells in long-lasting Graves disease. iRepertoire HTBI primers and Arm-PCR of CDR3 regions built TCR beta libraries. Each CDR3 protein gets one entry after TCRdb re-called the multiplex PCR reads with MiXCR. The data hold over 450,000 distinct CDR3 sequences, with 20% to 25% observed a single time. Time point here: persistent/refractory GD, antithyroid drugs over 5 years with positive TRAb. From PBMCs, RNA was extracted and then used to make the TCR library. Sample: peripheral blood mononuclear cells (PBMCs), taken when the disease was refractory, from a patient treated with antithyroid drugs. These receptors originate from a female donor with Graves disease.

The rearrangement links TRBV20-1 to TRBJ1-2, with D possibly TRBD1 on 5 matching bases. From germline, CDR1 is DFQATT and CDR2 SNEGSKA (reference sequence). This CDR3 has 14 amino acids. V lost 2 bases and J lost 5, with 15 bases in between. This chain's CDR3 is CSARMGREVYGYTF. CDR3 nucleotides: TGCAGTGCTAGAATGGGCAGGGAGGTTTATGGCTACACCTTC.

This clonotype was found many times. The chain recombines TRBV6-5 with TRBJ2-7, with D perhaps matching TRBD2 (5 bases). Germline-derived CDR1 and CDR2 are MNHEY and SVGAGI. The CDR3 spans 14 residues. The V gene lost 4 bases and the J gene lost 0 bases, with 10 bases spanning the gap. DNA of the CDR3: TGTGCCAGCAGTTTCCGGGATAGCTCCTACGAGCAGTACTTC. This gives the protein CASSFRDSSYEQYF.

This clonotype showed up many times. The chain has TRBV27 and TRBJ1-2, with D perhaps TRBD1 (6 bases). CDR3 length: 13 amino acids. Trimming cost V 6 bases and J 4 bases, with 12 bases left between them. Looked up from germline, CDR1 is MNHEY and CDR2 is SMNVEV (reference sequence). CDR3 coding DNA: TGTGCCAGCAGCTTCACAGGGATCTATGGCTACACCTTC. Translating gives CASSFTGIYGYTF.

The chain combines TRBV4-3 with TRBJ1-2; D might be TRBD1 (6 bases). Germline V lookup: CDR1 LGHNA, CDR2 YSLEER. The V end lost 1 base, the J end lost 4 bases, and 13 bases lay between the germline ends. The CDR3 runs to 15 residues. The CDR3 region is CASSQVTGNAYGYTF. The CDR3 DNA reads TGCGCCAGCAGCCAAGTAACAGGGAATGCCTATGGCTACACCTTC.

This clonotype was detected only a few times. The chain uses TRBV4-1 and TRBJ1-2; 12 bases line up with TRBD1. The junction had 11 bases not matched to a gene; V was cut back by 4 bases and J by 8 bases. CDR3 size: 16 residues. The germline gives CDR1 MGHRA, CDR2 YSYEKL. In DNA form, the CDR3 reads TGCGCCAGCAGCCTGGAATACGGGACAGGGGGCGGGGGCTACACCTTC. Translation gives CASSLEYGTGGGGYTF.

This clonotype was seen ten or more times. The chain couples TRBV5-1 to TRBJ2-7, with TRBD1 identical over 11 bases. V dropped 3 bases and J dropped 1; count of bases not matched to a gene: 12. The CDR3 extends over 18 amino acids. CDR1 is SGHRS and CDR2 is YFSETQ in the germline V gene. The CDR3: CASSSSRPGTGGSYEQYF. CDR3 in DNA: TGCGCCAGCAGCTCCAGCCGACCTGGGACAGGGGGTTCCTACGAGCAGTACTTC.

In this sample, this clonotype turned up once. The chain couples TRBV12-3 or TRBV12-4 to TRBJ2-3; the match to TRBD2 covers 7 bases. CDR3 length: 16 residues. The J segment lost 5 bases and the V segment lost 0 bases, leaving 8 bases of the junction unmatched. For the CDR3, the DNA is TGTGCCAGCAGTTTAGCTGGTAGCGGGTGGGGAGATACGCAGTATTTT. It translates to CASSLAGSGWGDTQYF.

This clonotype was picked up a small number of times. The rearrangement uses TRBV6-2 or TRBV6-3 and TRBJ2-2; 13 nucleotides align to TRBD2. This CDR3 spans 17 amino acids. The germline gives CDR1 MNHEY, CDR2 SVGEGT. The V segment lost 5 bases and the J segment 3 bases; nucleotides outside the gene matches: 6. CDR3 DNA: TGTGCCAGCAGTATACTAGCGGGAGGGCCCCACACCGGGGAGCTGTTTTTT. Translated, it gives CASSILAGGPHTGELFF.

This chain joins TRBV29-1 and TRBJ1-2; D is unresolved. Germline loops: CDR1 SQVTM, CDR2 ANQGSEA. With 3 bases removed from V and 8 bases from J, the gap between germline ends came to 16 bases. The CDR3 is 13 residues long. This CDR3 reads CSVDRTDLSGYTF. The CDR3 region has the DNA TGCAGCGTTGACAGGACGGATTTGAGCGGCTACACCTTC.

This clonotype was detected many times. V and J are TRBV6-2 or TRBV6-3 and TRBJ2-7, with a possible D match to TRBD1 (6 bases). The ends were cut back, 2 bases at V and 4 bases at J, with 15 bases in the middle. The CDR3 extends over 15 amino acids. Germline values: CDR1 MNHEY, CDR2 SVGEGT. The CDR3 nucleotides are TGTGCCAGCAGTTACGATGGGGGCGCAGGTTACGAGCAGTACTTC. It codes for CASSYDGGAGYEQYF.

V usage is TRBV4-1 and J usage is TRBJ2-7, with 11 bases lining up with TRBD1. V trimming: 4 bases; J trimming: 2 bases; junction bases outside the gene matches: 4. CDR1 MGHRA and CDR2 YSYEKL come from the germline V gene. The CDR3 covers 15 residues. The DNA for the CDR3 is TGCGCCAGCAGCCCGGGACAGGGGGATACCTACGAGCAGTACTTC. This sequence encodes CASSPGQGDTYEQYF.

This clonotype has ten or more counts. V and J are TRBV12-3 or TRBV12-4 and TRBJ2-2, with D tentatively TRBD2 (6 bases). The CDR3 loop spans 18 amino acids. V lost 1 base and J lost 4, with 19 bases in between. As DNA, the CDR3 is TGTGCCAGCAGTTTAGTGGCGTACGGGAGTGTCGGCACCGGGGAGCTGTTTTTT. It encodes CASSLVAYGSVGTGELFF.

In its sample, this clonotype was seen a few times. The J gene is TRBJ1-5, the V gene TRBV5-8, with D tentatively TRBD1 (6 bases). V dropped 5 bases and J dropped 7 bases, with 10 bases sitting between them. Germline V gene data show CDR1 as SGHTS and CDR2 as YDEGEE. CDR3 length equals 12 residues. CDR3: CASRYTGQPQHF. CDR3 bases: TGTGCCAGCAGGTACACAGGGCAGCCCCAGCATTTT.

This clonotype was seen at least ten times. This chain joins TRBV2 and TRBJ1-5, with D uncertain. There are 15 residues in the CDR3. V was shortened by 6 bases and J by 0 bases, with 12 bases between the two germline ends. Germline assignment: CDR1 SNHLY and CDR2 FYNNEI. For the CDR3, the DNA is TGTGCCAGCAGCCGAGGACCTTATAGCAATCAGCCCCAGCATTTT. This sequence encodes CASSRGPYSNQPQHF.

The gene calls are TRBV20-1 and TRBJ2-6, with D uncertain. V was trimmed by 1 base and J by 3 bases, leaving 10 bases between them. This CDR3 is built from 15 residues. The V gene's germline CDR1 is DFQATT and CDR2 SNEGSKA (reference sequence). CDR3 in DNA: TGCAGTGCTAGAGGTGGGCCGGGTGGGGCCAACGTCCTGACTTTC. The encoded protein is CSARGGPGGANVLTF.

This clonotype turned up a few times. This chain joins TRBV4-1 and TRBJ2-7; the match to TRBD2 covers 8 bases. V lost 0 bases, J lost 0 bases, and 1 base stayed unmatched. The CDR3 consists of 15 residues. Per the germline V gene, CDR1 is MGHRA and CDR2 is YSYEKL. DNA for the CDR3: TGCGCCAGCAGCCAAGAAGGGACTAGCTCCTACGAGCAGTACTTC. Translated, it gives CASSQEGTSSYEQYF.

The chain has TRBV6-1 and TRBJ2-4; 8 positions match TRBD1. CDR3 size: 14 residues. With 5 bases clipped from V and 4 bases from J, the junction kept 4 bases outside the gene matches. Germline V lookup: CDR1 MNHNS, CDR2 SASEGT. The CDR3 is CASSKDRAKNIQYF. CDR3 nucleotide sequence: TGTGCCAGCAGTAAGGACAGGGCTAAAAACATTCAGTACTTC.

This clonotype was observed many times. J is TRBJ2-5 and V is TRBV2, with TRBD2 matching over 12 bases. The germline CDR1 and CDR2 sequences are SNHLY and FYNNEI. The CDR3 consists of 14 residues. Trimming cost V 2 bases and J 5 bases; bases outside gene matches: 0. In DNA form, the CDR3 reads TGTGCCAGCAGTGAACTAGCGGGGGGGGAGACCCAGTACTTC. Residues: CASSELAGGETQYF.

The table lists this clonotype with many counts. V and J are TRBV6-1 and TRBJ2-5; 8 bases are shared with TRBD2. The CDR3 loop spans 16 amino acids. Germline assignment: CDR1 MNHNS and CDR2 SASEGT. J was trimmed by 4 bases and V by 6 bases; bases with no gene match: 13. CDR3 sequence (DNA): TGTGCCAGCAGCACGGTCCCCGCGGGAGGCGGAGAGACCCAGTACTTC. Its translation is CASSTVPAGGGETQYF.

The rearrangement joins TRBV28 to TRBJ2-5; the match to TRBD2 covers 13 bases. The CDR3 is made up of 17 amino acids. J lost 5 bases, V lost 2 bases, and 8 bases had no gene match. CDR1 and CDR2 from the germline V gene are MDHEN and SYDVKM. The CDR3 reads CASSLILAGGAKETQYF. The CDR3 nucleotides read TGTGCCAGCAGTTTAATACTAGCGGGAGGGGCGAAGGAGACCCAGTACTTC.

As for this clonotype: A much larger clone is a single base away; this may be a read error. The chain joins TRBV12-3 or TRBV12-4 to TRBJ2-7; 9 bases line up with TRBD1. V shed 3 bases, J shed 9 bases, and the junction held 12 bases outside the gene matches. The CDR3 is 15 residues long. As DNA, the CDR3 is TGTGCCAGCAGTTTGTCCGGGACAGGGTTTGCTCTGCAGTACTTC. Translated, it gives CASSLSGTGFALQYF.